This T cell receptor (beta chain) was found in a study of metastatic and nonmetastatic thyroid tumors. Using MiXCR, TCRdb re-called clones from the PCR reads. The repertoire holds about 93,000 clones, with over 9.5% as singletons. This clone was recorded many times. Thyroid surgery was performed in patients who had received no treatment beforehand. The CDR3 sequence is 19 residues long. The germline gives CDR1 MRHNA, CDR2 SNTAGT. After removal of 7 bases from V and 5 bases from J, the junction contained 16 bases not matched to a gene. This receptor was taken from a female donor with papillary thyroid cancer or a benign thyroid nodule (not recorded which). Some clones in this sample may be carry-over from other donors' samples. The sequenced sample consisted of blood. The chain uses TRBV6-4 and TRBJ2-2; 13 bases agree with TRBD2. The CDR3 sequence is CASILPRGGGLAGTGELFF. Here the CDR3 DNA reads TGTGCCAGCATCCTTCCCCGGGGGGGGGGACTAGCGGGAACCGGGGAGCTGTTTTTT.